This is a list of T cell receptor beta chains from one sample in a study of T-cell reconstitution after alpha-beta-depleted transplantation in children. TCRdb recomputed calls from the PCR reads with MiXCR, one row per CDR3 protein. The data show around 480,000 distinct CDR3 sequences, with less than 35% seen just once and approximately 2.3% held by the top ten. The sample consisted of PBMCs from the stem cell graft donor, taken from the stem cell graft. Receptors were obtained from a human donor who donated a stem cell graft to a child with aplastic anemia. Each CDR3 is given with its conserved first and last residue. A D gene is named only where the DNA matches it firmly. Clone sizes are given selectively: once, few, many, or a class where the clone is expanded.

>TRBV24-1|few|.|TRBJ2-5
TGTGCCACCAGTGACACTGTGCGGGGCGAGACCCAGTACTTC
CATSDTVRGETQYF
>TRBV7-3|.|.|TRBJ2-1
TGTGCCAGCAGCTTCGAAGGGGCTAACAATGAGCAGTTCTTC
CASSFEGANNEQFF
>TRBV20-1|few|.|TRBJ2-5
TGCAGTGCTAGAGATCGTGACAGCCTGCGGACCCAGTACTTC
CSARDRDSLRTQYF
>TRBV15|few|TRBD2|TRBJ2-1
TGTGCCACCAGCTCCCGGACTAGCGGGAGCGATGAGCAGTTCTTC
CATSSRTSGSDEQFF
>TRBV7-8|few|.|TRBJ2-1
TGTGCCAGCAGCTACCGGGACTTCCCCGATGAGCAGTTCTTC
CASSYRDFPDEQFF
>TRBV27|.|TRBD1|TRBJ1-2
TGTGCCAGCAGTTATGACAGGGCGGGAGGCTACACCTTC
CASSYDRAGGYTF
>TRBV11-2|.|.|TRBJ2-4
TGTGCCAGCACCAGCTCAAACATTCAGTACTTC
CASTSSNIQYF
>TRBV20-1|few|.|TRBJ2-1
TGCAGTGCTACCCCAGCAGACAGATCCTACAATGAGCAGTTCTTC
CSATPADRSYNEQFF
>TRBV25-1|.|TRBD1|TRBJ1-1
TGTGCCAGCAACTACAGGGGCGCTTTCACTGAAGCTTTCTTT
CASNYRGAFTEAFF
>TRBV12-3/TRBV12-4|.|TRBD2|TRBJ2-2
TGTGCCAGCAGTCCCCGGATGGGGCGGGAGCCCACCGGGGAGCTGTTTTTT
CASSPRMGREPTGELFF
>TRBV14|.|TRBD1|TRBJ2-2
TGTGCCAGCAGCCAGTCATTGACAGGGTTTACCGGGGAGCTGTTTTTT
CASSQSLTGFTGELFF
>TRBV24-1|few|TRBD2|TRBJ2-2
TGTGCCACCAGTGATTCGCCCAGCGGGAAGCAGAACACCGGGGAGCTGTTTTTT
CATSDSPSGKQNTGELFF
>TRBV20-1|.|.|TRBJ2-7
TGCAGTGCTAGAGCCCGGACTATGCCTAAAGAGCAGTACTTC
CSARARTMPKEQYF
>TRBV24-1|few|.|TRBJ2-2
TGTGCCACCAGTGACGCCCTAGGGGCCCGGACCAACACCGGGGAGCTGTTTTTT
CATSDALGARTNTGELFF